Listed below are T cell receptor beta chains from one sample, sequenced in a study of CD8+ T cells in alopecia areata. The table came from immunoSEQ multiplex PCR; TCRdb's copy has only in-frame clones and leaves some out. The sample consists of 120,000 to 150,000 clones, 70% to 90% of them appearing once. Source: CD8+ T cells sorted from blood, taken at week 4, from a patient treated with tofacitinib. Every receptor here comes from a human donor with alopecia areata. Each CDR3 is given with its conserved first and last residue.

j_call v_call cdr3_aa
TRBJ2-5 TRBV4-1 CASSQRLAGGPIETQYF
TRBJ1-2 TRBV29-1 CSVQYGYTF
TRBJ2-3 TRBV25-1 CASSESPSTDTQYF
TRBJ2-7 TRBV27 CAARGVHEQYF
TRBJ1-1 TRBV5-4 CASSATGTGNTEAFF
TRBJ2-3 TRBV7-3 CASSSMDGVFSTDTQYF
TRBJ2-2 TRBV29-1 CSVTVSNTGELFF
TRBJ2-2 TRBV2 CASSEPRDYLFF
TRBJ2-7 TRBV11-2 CASSFGGAYEQYF
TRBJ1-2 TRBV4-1 CASSHSVQYGYTF
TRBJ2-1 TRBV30 CAWNLRAGPGGDEQFF
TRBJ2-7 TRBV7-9 CASSFRDRVYEQYF
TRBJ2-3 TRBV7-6 CASSTSSTDTQYF
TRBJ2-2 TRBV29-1 CSVGGQGTHTGELFF
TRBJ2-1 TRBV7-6 CASSLSDEQFF
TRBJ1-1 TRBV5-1 CASSLVGGTTEAFF
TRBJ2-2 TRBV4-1 CASSQESGRAGELFF
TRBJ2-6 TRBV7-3 CASSLTGSGANVLTF
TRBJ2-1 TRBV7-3 CASSLGTGTYNEQFF
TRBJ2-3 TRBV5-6 CASSFSLGTTPDTQYF
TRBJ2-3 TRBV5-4 CASSLAGEGDTQYF
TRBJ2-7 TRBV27 CASSPGHLALEQYF
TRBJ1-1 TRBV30 CAWMGLTNTEAFF
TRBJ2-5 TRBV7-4 CASSLSERGQGDLETQYF
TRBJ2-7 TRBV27 CASSARLAGSSYEQYF
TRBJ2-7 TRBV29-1 CSAWGEDTSSYEQYF
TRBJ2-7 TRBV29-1 CSVVGGLANEQYF
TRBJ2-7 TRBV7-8 CASSPRQGLLPYEQYF
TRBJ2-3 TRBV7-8 CASSKTRSWADTQYF
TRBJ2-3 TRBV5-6 CASSLGAYTQYF
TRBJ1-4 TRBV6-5 CASSSQTPATNEKLFF
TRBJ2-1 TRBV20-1 CSAPRDHEQFF
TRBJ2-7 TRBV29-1 CSVTPDSAYEQYF
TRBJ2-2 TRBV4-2 CASSQVLAGGNPSTGELFF
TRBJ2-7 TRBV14 CASSQAFQGEQYF
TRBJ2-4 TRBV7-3 CASSLLPSAKNIQYF
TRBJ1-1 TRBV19 CASTPGTATEAFF
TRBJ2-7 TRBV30 CAGAAGETYEQYF
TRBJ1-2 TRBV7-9 CASSLGGSLYGYTF
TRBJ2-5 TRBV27 CASSQRPKAGVGETQYF
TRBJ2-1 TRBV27 CASSFSLGTNEQFF